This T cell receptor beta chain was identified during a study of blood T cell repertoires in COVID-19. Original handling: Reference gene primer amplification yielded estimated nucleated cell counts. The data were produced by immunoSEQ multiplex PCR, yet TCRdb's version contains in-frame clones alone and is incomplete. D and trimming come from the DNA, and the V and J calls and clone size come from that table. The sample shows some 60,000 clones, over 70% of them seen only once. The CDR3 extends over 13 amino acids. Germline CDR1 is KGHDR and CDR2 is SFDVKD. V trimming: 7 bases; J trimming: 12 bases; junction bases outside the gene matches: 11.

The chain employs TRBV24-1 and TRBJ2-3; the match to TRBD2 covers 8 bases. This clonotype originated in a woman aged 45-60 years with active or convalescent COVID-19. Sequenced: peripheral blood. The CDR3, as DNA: TGTGCCACCAGCGCGGGAGGCCGCCGTTATCAGTATTTT. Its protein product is CATSAGGRRYQYF.